A single sample gave rise to the 15 T cell receptor beta chains below, sequenced in a study of shared clonotypes between healthy human individuals. Some clones are missing from TCRdb's copy, which holds only in-frame ones; the method was immunoSEQ multiplex PCR. The data hold around 330,000 clones, with around 74% observed a single time. Sample: memory CD4+ T cells sorted from blood. As to subset: CD45RA-negative fraction. These receptors all stem from a man aged 30 to 39 in good health.

This clone was seen a handful of times. The same CDR3 is also encoded by other DNA sequences in this sample. The V and J genes are TRBV9 and TRBJ2-7; TRBD2 might be the D (5 bases). V shed 0 bases and J shed 2 bases, with 9 bases lying between them. CDR1 and CDR2 from the germline V gene are SGDLS and YYNGEE. This CDR3 has 14 residues. The CDR3 loop reads CASSVGAEPYEQYF. The DNA of the CDR3 is TGTGCCAGCAGCGTAGGAGCGGAGCCCTACGAGCAGTACTTC.

This clone is labeled as medium-sized. The J gene is TRBJ1-5, the V gene TRBV6-1; D may be TRBD1 (5 bases). The CDR3 runs 14 residues. V lost 6 bases to trimming and J lost 5 bases, with 14 bases between them. The germline gives CDR1 MNHNS, CDR2 SASEGT. The CDR3 sequence: CASRTGAGDQPQHF. CDR3 DNA: TGTGCCAGCAGGACCGGGGCTGGAGATCAGCCCCAGCATTTT.

The J gene is TRBJ2-7, the V gene TRBV5-5; 7 bases are shared with TRBD1. The trim removed 4 bases at V and 4 bases at J, leaving 2 bases unmatched. Germline CDR1 reads SGHKS; CDR2 reads YYEKEE (reference sequence). The CDR3 extends over 12 amino acids. Written as DNA, the CDR3 is TGTGCCAGCAGCGGGACAGTGTACGAGCAGTACTTC. It specifies CASSGTVYEQYF.

This rearrangement joins TRBV28 to TRBJ1-2, with D possibly matching TRBD1 (5 bases). V lost 5 bases and J 3 bases, leaving 10 bases between the germline ends. The CDR3 runs to 13 residues. Germline V CDR1 and CDR2: MDHEN, SYDVKM. The CDR3 coding sequence is TGTGCCAGCAGTACCGGGACGTACTATGGCTACACCTTC. It codes for CASSTGTYYGYTF.

The chain uses TRBV5-4 and TRBJ2-7; possible D gene TRBD1, 6 bases. The CDR3 is 14 residues long. V was shortened by 0 bases and J by 6 bases, with 13 bases between the two germline ends. Germline CDR1 reads SGHNT; CDR2 reads YYREEE (reference sequence). The CDR3 nucleotides read TGTGCCAGCAGCTTGGATATTACAGGGCCCGAGCAGTACTTC. Translating gives CASSLDITGPEQYF.

V usage is TRBV28 and J usage is TRBJ1-1, with TRBD1 as a possible D gene (6 bases). The CDR3 contains 12 residues. CDR1 and CDR2 (germline): MDHEN, SYDVKM. V was shortened by 7 bases and J by 4 bases, with 10 bases between the two germline ends. CDR3 sequence reads: CASTYRVTEAFF. The CDR3 DNA follows: TGTGCCAGCACTTACAGGGTCACTGAAGCTTTCTTT. Drawing the rest from reference TRBV28 and TRBJ1-1, the complete variable domain is DVKVTQSSRYLVKRTGEKVFLECVQDMDHENMFWYRQDPGLGLRLIYFSYDVKMKEKGDIPEGYSVSREKKERFSLILESASTNQTSMYLCASTYRVTEAFFGQGTRLTVV.

The chain carries TRBV18 and TRBJ2-1, with TRBD2 identical over 12 bases. Germline V gene data show CDR1 as KGHSH and CDR2 as LQKENI. The CDR3 length is 15 residues. Trimming at V came to 3 bases and at J to 8 bases, leaving 5 bases not matched to a gene. The CDR3 here is CASSPTSGRKDEQFF. CDR3 sequence (DNA): TGTGCCAGCTCACCCACTAGCGGGAGGAAAGATGAGCAGTTCTTC.

This clone was seen just once. The V call is TRBV7-9, the J call TRBJ2-1; D ambiguous. Germline V CDR1 and CDR2: SEHNR, FQNEAQ (reference sequence). This CDR3 contains 15 residues. V lost 5 bases and J 0 bases, leaving 11 bases between the germline ends. CDR3 loop: CASSALPSSYNEQFF. The CDR3 DNA is TGTGCCAGCAGCGCGTTACCGAGCTCCTACAATGAGCAGTTCTTC.

The CDR3, as DNA: TGTGCCAGCAGCCTCAAGCTCAGGGCAGAGACCCAGTACTTC. Protein product: CASSLKLRAETQYF. This chain connects TRBV14 to TRBJ2-5; possible D gene TRBD1, 5 bases. The CDR3 loop spans 14 amino acids. In germline, CDR1 is SGHDN, CDR2 FVKESK. V lost 4 bases and J 4 bases, leaving 13 bases between the germline ends.

The chain links TRBV18 to TRBJ2-7; maybe TRBD1 (6 bases). V dropped 6 bases and J dropped 0 bases, with 15 bases sitting between them. There are 15 residues in the CDR3. Germline-derived CDR1 and CDR2 are KGHSH and LQKENI. The CDR3 DNA is TGTGCCAGCTCGCAAGGACAGAGTAACTCCTACGAGCAGTACTTC. It codes for CASSQGQSNSYEQYF.

The chain combines TRBV5-1 with TRBJ1-2; D is ambiguous. Trimming removed 0 bases from V and 5 bases from J, with 17 bases in between. The CDR3 extends over 16 amino acids. Germline V CDR1 and CDR2: SGHRS, YFSETQ. CDR3 protein: CASSLGSQSYLYGYTF. In DNA, the CDR3 is TGCGCCAGCAGCTTGGGGTCGCAGTCCTACCTATATGGCTACACCTTC.

V usage is TRBV11-3 and J usage is TRBJ1-2, with no clear D. Trimming pared 4 bases from V and 5 bases from J, leaving 2 bases between. The CDR3 is made up of 10 amino acids. Germline V gives CDR1 SGHNT, CDR2 YENEEA. CDR3 sequence reads: CASSSYGYTF. Written as DNA, the CDR3 is TGTGCCAGCAGCTCGTATGGCTACACCTTC.

The chain links TRBV27 to TRBJ2-7, with D maybe TRBD1 (5 bases). Germline-derived CDR1 and CDR2 are MNHEY and SMNVEV (reference sequence). Trimming shortened V by 4 bases and J by 4 bases, and 17 bases separated the two germline ends. The CDR3 spans 15 residues. The CDR3: CASSSLSGFLYEQYF. CDR3 DNA: TGTGCCAGCAGTTCATTATCAGGGTTTCTATACGAGCAGTACTTC.

The chain couples TRBV19 to TRBJ2-1; TRBD2 matches 7 bases. Trimming took 6 bases from V and 4 from J; bases not matched to a gene: 6. CDR1 and CDR2 (germline): LNHDA, SQIVND (reference sequence). The CDR3 is 14 residues long. CDR3 coding DNA: TGTGCCAGTAGGCGACTAGCAGAATACAATGAGCAGTTCTTC. Translated: CASRRLAEYNEQFF.

This sequence joins TRBV25-1 and TRBJ2-5; TRBD1 agrees at 8 bases. CDR1 MGHDK and CDR2 SYGVNS come from the germline V gene. The junction had 12 bases not matched to a gene; V was cut back by 4 bases and J by 5 bases. This CDR3 has 16 residues. CDR3 sequence: CASSGTDRGGKETQYF. CDR3 bases: TGTGCCAGCAGTGGGACTGACAGGGGCGGGAAGGAGACCCAGTACTTC.